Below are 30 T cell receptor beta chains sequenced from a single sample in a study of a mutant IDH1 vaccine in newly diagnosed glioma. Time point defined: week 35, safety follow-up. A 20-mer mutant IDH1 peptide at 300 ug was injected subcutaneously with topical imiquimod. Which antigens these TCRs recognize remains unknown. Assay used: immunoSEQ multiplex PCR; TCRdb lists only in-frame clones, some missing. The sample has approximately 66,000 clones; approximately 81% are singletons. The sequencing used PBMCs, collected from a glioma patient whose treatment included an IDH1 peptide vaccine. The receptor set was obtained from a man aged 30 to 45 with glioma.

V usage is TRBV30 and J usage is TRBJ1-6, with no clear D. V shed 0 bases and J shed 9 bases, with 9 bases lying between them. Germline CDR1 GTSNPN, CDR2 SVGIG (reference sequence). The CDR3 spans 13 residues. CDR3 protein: CAWSVRLTSPLHF. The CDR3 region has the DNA TGTGCCTGGAGTGTACGCCTAACTTCACCCCTCCACTTT.

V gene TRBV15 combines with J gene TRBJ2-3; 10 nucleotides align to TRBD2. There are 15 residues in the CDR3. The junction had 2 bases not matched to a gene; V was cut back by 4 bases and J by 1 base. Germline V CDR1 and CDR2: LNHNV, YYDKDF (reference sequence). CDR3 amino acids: CATSILAGGTDTQYF. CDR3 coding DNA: TGTGCCACCAGCATTCTAGCGGGGGGCACAGATACGCAGTATTTT. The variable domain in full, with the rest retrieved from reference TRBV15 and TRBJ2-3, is DAMVIQNPRYQVTQFGKPVTLSCSQTLNHNVMYWYQQKSSQAPKLLFHYYDKDFNNEADTPDNFQSRRPNTSFCFLDIRSPGLGDTAMYLCATSILAGGTDTQYFGPGTRLTVL.

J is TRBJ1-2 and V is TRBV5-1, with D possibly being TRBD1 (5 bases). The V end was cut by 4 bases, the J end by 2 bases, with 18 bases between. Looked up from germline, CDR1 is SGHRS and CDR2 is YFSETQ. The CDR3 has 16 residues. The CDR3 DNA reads TGCGCCAGCAGCCGCTCGGGCGCAGGGACGAACTATGGCTACACCTTC. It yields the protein CASSRSGAGTNYGYTF.

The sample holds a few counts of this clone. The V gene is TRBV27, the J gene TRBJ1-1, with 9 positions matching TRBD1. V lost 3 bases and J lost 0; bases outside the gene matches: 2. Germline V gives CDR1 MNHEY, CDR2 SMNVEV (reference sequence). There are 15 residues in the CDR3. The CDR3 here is CASSLGQGLNTEAFF. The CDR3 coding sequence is TGTGCCAGCAGTTTGGGACAGGGTTTGAACACTGAAGCTTTCTTT.

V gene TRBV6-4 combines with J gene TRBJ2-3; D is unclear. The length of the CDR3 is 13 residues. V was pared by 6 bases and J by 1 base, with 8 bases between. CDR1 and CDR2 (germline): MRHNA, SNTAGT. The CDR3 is CASRQMGTDTQYF. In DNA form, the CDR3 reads TGTGCCAGCAGACAGATGGGCACAGATACGCAGTATTTT.

The CDR3 DNA sequence: TGCGCCAGCACCTCCCCATTGGGGGCCGGGGAGCTGTTTTTT. This sequence encodes CASTSPLGAGELFF. The V call is TRBV4-1, the J call TRBJ2-2; D possibly uses TRBD1 or TRBD2 (5 bases each). The CDR3 runs to 14 residues. Germline loops: CDR1 MGHRA, CDR2 YSYEKL. Trimming shortened V by 7 bases and J by 6 bases, and 15 bases separated the two germline ends.

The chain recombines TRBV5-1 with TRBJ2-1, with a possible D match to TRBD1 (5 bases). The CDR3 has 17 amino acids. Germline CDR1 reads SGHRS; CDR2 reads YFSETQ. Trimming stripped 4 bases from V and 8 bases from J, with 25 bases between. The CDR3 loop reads CASSAMTGAGPSDEQFF. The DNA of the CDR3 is TGCGCCAGCAGCGCAATGACTGGGGCAGGGCCATCGGATGAGCAGTTCTTC.

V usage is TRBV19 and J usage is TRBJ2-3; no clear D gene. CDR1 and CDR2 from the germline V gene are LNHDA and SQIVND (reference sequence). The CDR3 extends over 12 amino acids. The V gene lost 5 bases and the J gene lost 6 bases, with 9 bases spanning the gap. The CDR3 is CASSSLRDTQYF. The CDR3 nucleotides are TGTGCCAGTAGTTCGTTACGGGATACGCAGTATTTT.

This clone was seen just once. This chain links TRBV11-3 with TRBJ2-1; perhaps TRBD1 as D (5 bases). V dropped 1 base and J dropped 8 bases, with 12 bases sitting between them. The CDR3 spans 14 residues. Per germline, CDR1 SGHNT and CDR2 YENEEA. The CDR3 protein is CASSLVTVGDEQFF. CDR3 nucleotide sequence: TGTGCCAGCAGCTTAGTGACAGTTGGGGATGAGCAGTTCTTC.

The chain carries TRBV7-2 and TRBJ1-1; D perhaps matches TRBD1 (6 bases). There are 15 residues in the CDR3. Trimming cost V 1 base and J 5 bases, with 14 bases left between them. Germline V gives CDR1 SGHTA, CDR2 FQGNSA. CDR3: CASSLVSGGATEAFF. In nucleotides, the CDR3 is TGTGCCAGCAGCTTAGTATCCGGGGGCGCGACTGAAGCTTTCTTT.

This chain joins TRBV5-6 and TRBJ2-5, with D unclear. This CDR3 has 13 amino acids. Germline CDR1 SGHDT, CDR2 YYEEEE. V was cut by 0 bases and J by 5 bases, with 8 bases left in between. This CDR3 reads CASSLANMETQYF. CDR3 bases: TGTGCCAGCAGCTTGGCCAACATGGAGACCCAGTACTTC.

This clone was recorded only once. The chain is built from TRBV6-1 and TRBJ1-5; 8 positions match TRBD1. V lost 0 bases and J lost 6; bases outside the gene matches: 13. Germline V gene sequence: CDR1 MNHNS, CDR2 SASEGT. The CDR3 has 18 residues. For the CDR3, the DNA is TGTGCCAGCAGTGAAGCGGCTTTGGGTAGGCAGGGGGCTCAGCCCCAGCATTTT. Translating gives CASSEAALGRQGAQPQHF.

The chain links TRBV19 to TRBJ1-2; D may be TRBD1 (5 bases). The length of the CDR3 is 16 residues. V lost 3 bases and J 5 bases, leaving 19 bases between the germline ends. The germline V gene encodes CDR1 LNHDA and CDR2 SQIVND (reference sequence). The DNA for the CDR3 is TGTGCCAGTAGTATCATTGGGGCAGGGACTGTATATGGCTACACCTTC. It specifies CASSIIGAGTVYGYTF. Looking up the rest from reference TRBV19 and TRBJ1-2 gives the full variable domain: DGGITQSPKYLFRKEGQNVTLSCEQNLNHDAMYWYRQDPGQGLRLIYYSQIVNDFQKGDIAEGYSVSREKKESFPLTVTSAQKNPTAFYLCASSIIGAGTVYGYTFGSGTRLTVV.

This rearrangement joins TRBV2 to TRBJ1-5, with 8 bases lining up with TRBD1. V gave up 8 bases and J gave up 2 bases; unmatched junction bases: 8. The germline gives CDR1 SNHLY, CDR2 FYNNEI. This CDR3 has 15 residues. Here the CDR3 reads CASGGQGLGNQPQHF. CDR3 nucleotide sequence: TGTGCCAGCGGCGGACAGGGACTCGGCAATCAGCCCCAGCATTTT.

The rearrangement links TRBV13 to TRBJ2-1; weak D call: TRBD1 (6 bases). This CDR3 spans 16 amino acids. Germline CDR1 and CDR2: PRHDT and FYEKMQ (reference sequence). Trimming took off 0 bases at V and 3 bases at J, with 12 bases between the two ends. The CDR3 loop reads CASSLGQGSFYNEQFF. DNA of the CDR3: TGTGCCAGCAGCTTAGGACAGGGTAGCTTCTACAATGAGCAGTTCTTC.

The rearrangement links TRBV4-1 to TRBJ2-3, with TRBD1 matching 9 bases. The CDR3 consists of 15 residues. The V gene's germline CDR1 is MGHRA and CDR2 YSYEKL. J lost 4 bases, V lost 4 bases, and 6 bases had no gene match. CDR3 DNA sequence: TGCGCCAGCAGCCTCCCGGGACAGGGCTCAGATACGCAGTATTTT. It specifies CASSLPGQGSDTQYF.

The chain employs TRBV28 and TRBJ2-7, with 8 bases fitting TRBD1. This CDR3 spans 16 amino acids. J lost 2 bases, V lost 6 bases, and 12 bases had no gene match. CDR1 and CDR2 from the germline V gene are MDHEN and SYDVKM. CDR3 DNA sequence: TGTGCCAGCAGCCTGAGGGGGGTGACAGGGGCCTACGAGCAGTACTTC. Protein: CASSLRGVTGAYEQYF.

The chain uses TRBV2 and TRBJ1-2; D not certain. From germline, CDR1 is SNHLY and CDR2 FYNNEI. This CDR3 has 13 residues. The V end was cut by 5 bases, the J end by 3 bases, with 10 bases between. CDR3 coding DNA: TGTGCCAGCAGTACCGACTCCTACTATGGCTACACCTTC. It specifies CASSTDSYYGYTF.

The CDR3 spells CATGGGTNEKLFF. The DNA for the CDR3 is TGTGCCACAGGAGGAGGGACTAATGAAAAACTGTTTTTT. The chain joins TRBV7-9 to TRBJ1-4; D is unresolved. The germline V gene encodes CDR1 SEHNR and CDR2 FQNEAQ (reference sequence). V lost 10 bases to trimming and J lost 2 bases, with 11 bases between them. The CDR3 is 13 residues long.

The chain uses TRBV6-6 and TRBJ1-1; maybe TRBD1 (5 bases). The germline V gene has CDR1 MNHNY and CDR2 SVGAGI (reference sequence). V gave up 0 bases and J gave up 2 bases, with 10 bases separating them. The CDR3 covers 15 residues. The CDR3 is CASSYSDSINTEAFF. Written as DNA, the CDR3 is TGTGCCAGCAGTTACTCAGACAGCATAAACACTGAAGCTTTCTTT.

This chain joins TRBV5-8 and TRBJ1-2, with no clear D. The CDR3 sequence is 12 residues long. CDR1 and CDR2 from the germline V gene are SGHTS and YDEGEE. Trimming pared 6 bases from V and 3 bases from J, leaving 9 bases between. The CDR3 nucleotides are TGTGCCAGCAAATCTCTAGACTATGGCTACACCTTC. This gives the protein CASKSLDYGYTF.

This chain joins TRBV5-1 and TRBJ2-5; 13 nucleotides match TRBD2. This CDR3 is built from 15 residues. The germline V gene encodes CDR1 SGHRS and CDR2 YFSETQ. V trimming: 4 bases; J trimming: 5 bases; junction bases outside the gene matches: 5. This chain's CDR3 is CASSTGTSGVETQYF. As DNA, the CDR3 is TGCGCCAGCAGCACCGGGACTAGCGGGGTTGAGACCCAGTACTTC.

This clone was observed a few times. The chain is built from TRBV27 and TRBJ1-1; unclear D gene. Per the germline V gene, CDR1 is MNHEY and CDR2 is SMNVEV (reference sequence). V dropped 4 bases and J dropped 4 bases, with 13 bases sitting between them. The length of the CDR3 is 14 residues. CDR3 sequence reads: CASSSPLRGTEAFF. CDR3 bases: TGTGCCAGCAGTTCCCCCCTCCGGGGCACTGAAGCTTTCTTT.

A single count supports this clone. CDR3 bases: TGTGCCAGTAGTGTGGGGACAGGGGGTTTTGGCTACACCTTC. This translates into CASSVGTGGFGYTF. The chain uses TRBV19 and TRBJ1-2, with 11 bases aligning to TRBD1. The CDR3 spans 14 residues. CDR1 and CDR2 (germline): LNHDA, SQIVND (reference sequence). V was pared by 5 bases and J by 7 bases, with 6 bases of the junction left unmatched. The full variable domain, completed using reference TRBV19 and TRBJ1-2, is DGGITQSPKYLFRKEGQNVTLSCEQNLNHDAMYWYRQDPGQGLRLIYYSQIVNDFQKGDIAEGYSVSREKKESFPLTVTSAQKNPTAFYLCASSVGTGGFGYTFGSGTRLTVV.

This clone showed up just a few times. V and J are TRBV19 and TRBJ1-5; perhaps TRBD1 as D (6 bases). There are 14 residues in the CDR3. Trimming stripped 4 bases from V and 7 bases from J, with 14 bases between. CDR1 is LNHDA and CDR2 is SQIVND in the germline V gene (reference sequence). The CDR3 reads CASSTSGGRQPQHF. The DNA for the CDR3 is TGTGCCAGTAGTACCTCGGGGGGCCGACAGCCCCAGCATTTT.

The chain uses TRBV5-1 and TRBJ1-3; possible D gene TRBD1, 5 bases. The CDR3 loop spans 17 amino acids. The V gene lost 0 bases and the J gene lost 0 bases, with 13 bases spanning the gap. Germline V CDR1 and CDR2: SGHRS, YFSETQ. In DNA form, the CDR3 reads TGCGCCAGCAGCTTGGTCGCAGGGCTGAGCTCTGGAAACACCATATATTTT. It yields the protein CASSLVAGLSSGNTIYF.

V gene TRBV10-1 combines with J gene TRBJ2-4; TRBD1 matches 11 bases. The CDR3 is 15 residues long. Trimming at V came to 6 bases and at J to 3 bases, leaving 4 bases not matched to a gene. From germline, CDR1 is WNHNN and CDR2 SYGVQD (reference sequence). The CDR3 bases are TGCGCCAGCAGCGGACAGGGGGCTGGCAAAAACATTCAGTACTTC. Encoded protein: CASSGQGAGKNIQYF.

CDR3 bases: TGCGCCAGCAGCCCAGAAGGGGTCTACGAGCAGTACTTC. Translating it yields CASSPEGVYEQYF. The chain is built from TRBV4-1 and TRBJ2-7; D is perhaps TRBD1 (5 bases). The CDR3 covers 13 residues. With 4 bases removed from V and 3 bases from J, the gap between germline ends came to 10 bases. Per germline, CDR1 MGHRA and CDR2 YSYEKL.

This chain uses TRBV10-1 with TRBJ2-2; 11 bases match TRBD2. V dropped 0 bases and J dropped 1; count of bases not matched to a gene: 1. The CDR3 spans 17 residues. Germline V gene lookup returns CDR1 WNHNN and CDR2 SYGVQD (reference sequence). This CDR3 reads CASSESSGGVNTGELFF. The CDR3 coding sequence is TGCGCCAGCAGTGAGTCTAGCGGGGGGGTGAACACCGGGGAGCTGTTTTTT.

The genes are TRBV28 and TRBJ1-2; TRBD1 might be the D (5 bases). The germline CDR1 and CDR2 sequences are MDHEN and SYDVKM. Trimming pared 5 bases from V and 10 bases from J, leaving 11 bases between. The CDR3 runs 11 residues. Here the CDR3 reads CASSPGDPYTF. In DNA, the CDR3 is TGTGCCAGCAGTCCCGGGGACCCCTACACCTTC.